This T cell receptor (beta chain) stems from a study of cytomegalovirus exposure and HLA in healthy donors. The CDR3 extends over 13 amino acids. V dropped 5 bases and J dropped 4 bases, with 11 bases sitting between them. CDR1 is KGHSH and CDR2 is LQKENI in the germline V gene. Concerning this clone: As yet, its antigen is unknown.

Study results and limitations: Among TCR beta chains, those listed as cytomegalovirus-associated numbered some 160. A few CMV-associated chains were confirmed in vitro to be specific for CMV antigens.

Assay: immunoSEQ multiplex PCR; the TCRdb copy retains only in-frame clones and omits some. Of 150,000 or so clones listed, around 83% are singletons. The sequence came from a human donor in good health. The V and J genes are TRBV18 and TRBJ2-5; possible D gene TRBD2, 6 bases. Sequencing was done on a sample of PBMCs. The CDR3 nucleotides are TGTGCCAGCTCAACGGGACTTCGAGAGACCCAGTACTTC. Its protein product is CASSTGLRETQYF.